The 19 T cell receptor beta chains in this list originate from one sample, sequenced in a study of blood T cell repertoires in COVID-19. TCRdb's copy holds only in-frame clones and misses some; the assay was immunoSEQ multiplex PCR. The sample includes about 120,000 clones, around 82% seen only once; the top ten take about 12%. Input material: peripheral blood. These receptors all come from a human donor in a cohort sampled during active COVID-19.

DNA for the CDR3: TGTGCCAGCTCACCGTACTCGGACACCGGGGAGCTGTTTTTT. It encodes CASSPYSDTGELFF. The chain links TRBV18 to TRBJ2-2; D is unclear. Germline values: CDR1 KGHSH, CDR2 LQKENI. V shed 3 bases and J shed 3 bases, with 8 bases lying between them. This CDR3 spans 14 amino acids.

The chain uses TRBV7-2 and TRBJ2-5; TRBD2 matches at 9 bases. Germline CDR1 reads SGHTA; CDR2 reads FQGNSA. CDR3 length: 15 residues. Trimming removed 1 base from V and 5 bases from J; junction bases left unmatched: 5. The CDR3 nucleotides are TGTGCCAGCAGCTTAGTAGCGGGGGCGGGGGAGACCCAGTACTTC. Translated, it gives CASSLVAGAGETQYF.

Notes on this clone: The junction departs from germline at one end; a sequencing error may be responsible. CDR3 nucleotides: TGTGCCAGCAGTCAAGGAGAGGGTCTAGGAGTGTTTTTT. This sequence encodes CASSQGEGLGVFF. The chain recombines TRBV3-1 (or the pseudogene TRBV3-2) with TRBJ1-4; D gene uncertain. The CDR3 consists of 13 residues. Per the germline V gene, CDR1 is LGHDT and CDR2 is YNNKEL (reference sequence).

The CDR3 DNA reads TGTGCCAGCAGCGCGCGGGGCGGGAATCAGCCCCAGCATTTT. This translates into CASSARGGNQPQHF. The rearrangement uses TRBV5-6 and TRBJ1-5; TRBD1 might be the D (5 bases). CDR1 is SGHDT and CDR2 is YYEEEE in the germline V gene. Trimming removed 4 bases from V and 4 bases from J, with 12 bases in between. The CDR3 runs to 14 residues.

J is TRBJ2-7 and V is TRBV18; a possible D gene is TRBD2 (7 bases). Trimming removed 8 bases from V and 2 bases from J, with 16 bases in between. Germline V gives CDR1 KGHSH, CDR2 LQKENI. The CDR3 covers 14 residues. The CDR3 nucleotides are TGTGCCAGCACTGGGGGGGCGCGGGCCTACGAGCAGTACTTC. It is translated as CASTGGARAYEQYF.

The CDR3 spells CASSVAPSGGSYNEQFF. In nucleotides, the CDR3 is TGTGCCAGCAGCGTAGCTCCTAGCGGGGGGAGTTACAATGAGCAGTTCTTC. This chain links TRBV9 with TRBJ2-1; 11 positions agree with TRBD2. Trimming cost V 0 bases and J 4 bases; bases outside gene matches: 6. This CDR3 is 17 amino acids long. Germline V CDR1 and CDR2: SGDLS, YYNGEE.

V and J are TRBV11-2 and TRBJ1-1; TRBD1 aligns across 7 bases. This CDR3 comprises 15 residues. After removal of 1 base from V and 1 base from J, the junction contained 3 bases not matched to a gene. Per germline, CDR1 SGHAT and CDR2 FQNNGV. The CDR3 is CASSLGKGANTEAFF. The CDR3 nucleotides read TGTGCCAGCAGCTTAGGTAAGGGGGCGAACACTGAAGCTTTCTTT.

The rearrangement joins TRBV5-6 to TRBJ2-7; 8 positions match TRBD1. CDR3 length: 17 amino acids. Germline values: CDR1 SGHDT, CDR2 YYEEEE. V lost 4 bases and J lost 9; bases outside the gene matches: 21. CDR3 protein: CASSEKLRDRTGFGQYF. CDR3 coding DNA: TGTGCCAGCAGCGAAAAGCTCCGGGACAGGACGGGTTTTGGGCAGTACTTC.

The chain uses TRBV6-5 and TRBJ1-5; 7 bases are shared with TRBD1. Germline CDR1 MNHEY, CDR2 SVGAGI. The CDR3 has 14 residues. V was pared by 5 bases and J by 5 bases, with 6 bases of the junction left unmatched. As DNA, the CDR3 is TGTGCCAGCAGTACGACAGGGTTGGATCAGCCCCAGCATTTT. Translated: CASSTTGLDQPQHF.

This rearrangement joins TRBV5-4 to TRBJ2-3; 12 bases are shared with TRBD2. Germline loops: CDR1 SGHNT, CDR2 YYREEE (reference sequence). V lost 3 bases and J lost 5; bases outside the gene matches: 13. The CDR3 loop spans 18 amino acids. In nucleotides, the CDR3 is TGTGCCAGCAGCTCGGACGGGGCTAGCGGGGGGGAGGAAGATACGCAGTATTTT. Its protein is CASSSDGASGGEEDTQYF. The full variable domain, rest sourced from reference TRBV5-4 and TRBJ2-3, is ETGVTQSPTHLIKTRGQQVTLRCSSQSGHNTVSWYQQALGQGPQFIFQYYREEENGRGNFPPRFSGLQFPNYSSELNVNALELDDSALYLCASSSDGASGGEEDTQYFGPGTRLTVL.

This clone was recorded a few times. This chain connects TRBV7-9 to TRBJ2-7; D is unresolved. V was clipped by 3 bases and J by 1 base, with 7 bases between them. Germline lookup yields CDR1 SEHNR and CDR2 FQNEAQ (reference sequence). This CDR3 has 13 amino acids. CDR3 loop: CASSFDISYEQYF. In DNA form, the CDR3 reads TGTGCCAGCAGCTTCGACATATCCTACGAGCAGTACTTC.

The V and J genes are TRBV3-1 (or the pseudogene TRBV3-2) and TRBJ1-1; no reliable D call. This CDR3 spans 13 amino acids. CDR1 is LGHDT and CDR2 is YNNKEL in the germline V gene (reference sequence). V was shortened by 0 bases and J by 8 bases, with 10 bases between the two germline ends. The CDR3 coding sequence is TGTGCCAGCAGCCAAGATCTAAGGAGGGAAGCTTTCTTT. Protein: CASSQDLRREAFF.

The genes are TRBV28 and TRBJ2-7, with D perhaps TRBD2 (6 bases). The ends were cut back, 6 bases at V and 3 bases at J, with 12 bases in the middle. Germline loops: CDR1 MDHEN, CDR2 SYDVKM. This CDR3 is 13 amino acids long. CDR3 in DNA: TGTGCCAGCAGGGGGGAGGTGGGCTACGAGCAGTACTTC. Encoded protein: CASRGEVGYEQYF. The full variable domain, its missing parts supplied by reference TRBV28 and TRBJ2-7, is DVKVTQSSRYLVKRTGEKVFLECVQDMDHENMFWYRQDPGLGLRLIYFSYDVKMKEKGDIPEGYSVSREKKERFSLILESASTNQTSMYLCASRGEVGYEQYFGPGTRLTVT.

The chain links TRBV19 to TRBJ1-5, with 12 bases aligning to TRBD1. Germline assignment: CDR1 LNHDA and CDR2 SQIVND (reference sequence). The CDR3 is 16 residues long. J lost 7 bases, V lost 3 bases, and 7 bases had no gene match. The CDR3: CASSMWGQGAGQPQHF. For the CDR3, the DNA is TGTGCCAGTAGTATGTGGGGACAGGGGGCTGGCCAGCCCCAGCATTTT.

The chain combines TRBV12-3 or TRBV12-4 with TRBJ1-5; no firm D call. V was clipped by 5 bases and J by 8 bases, with 10 bases between them. This CDR3 region has 12 residues. The CDR3 DNA follows: TGTGCCAGCAGTGCGGTGTTTGAGCCCCAGCATTTT. Its protein product is CASSAVFEPQHF.

V usage is TRBV4-3 and J usage is TRBJ2-1; 9 bases match TRBD1. There are 14 residues in the CDR3. In germline, CDR1 is LGHNA, CDR2 YSLEER. The V segment lost 3 bases and the J segment 5 bases; nucleotides outside the gene matches: 2. CDR3 region: CASSHGTGNNEQFF. CDR3 in DNA: TGCGCCAGCAGCCACGGGACAGGGAACAATGAGCAGTTCTTC.

V and J are TRBV5-1 and TRBJ2-1; 13 positions agree with TRBD2. This CDR3 is 18 amino acids long. Trimming at V came to 4 bases and at J to 7 bases, leaving 14 bases not matched to a gene. The germline CDR1 and CDR2 sequences are SGHRS and YFSETQ. The CDR3: CASSPGLPGTSGENEQFF. As DNA, the CDR3 is TGCGCCAGCAGCCCCGGGCTCCCCGGGACTAGCGGGGAAAATGAGCAGTTCTTC.

This clone was counted between two and nine times. The CDR3, as DNA: TGTGCCAGCAGCTTTCCGGGACAGATACGCGAGCAGTACTTC. Amino acids: CASSFPGQIREQYF. The chain couples TRBV7-9 to TRBJ2-7; 7 bases map to TRBD1. The CDR3 has 14 residues. V lost 3 bases and J lost 6; bases outside the gene matches: 8. Germline CDR1 and CDR2: SEHNR and FQNEAQ (reference sequence).

The chain is built from TRBV2 and TRBJ2-1; 7 bases are shared with TRBD1. Unmatched junction bases numbered 5, after V lost 6 bases and J lost 6 bases. The CDR3 runs 13 residues. Germline V gives CDR1 SNHLY, CDR2 FYNNEI. The CDR3 sequence: CASSPDRTNEQFF. CDR3 DNA: TGTGCCAGCAGCCCGGACAGGACCAATGAGCAGTTCTTC.